A single sample is the source of the 10 T cell receptor beta chains below, sequenced in a study of T cell repertoires in cytomegalovirus infection. TCRdb itself ran the reads through MiXCR, one entry per CDR3 protein. The sample holds about 490,000 distinct CDR3 sequences, around 27% seen once. Sequenced material: PBMCs. The receptor source for this set is a human donor in good health (CMV status not recorded). Some clones in this sample may be carry-over from other donors' samples.

This clonotype was seen more than once but under ten times. The V gene is TRBV4-1, the J gene TRBJ1-1, with a weak D call TRBD1 (6 bases). Germline CDR1 reads MGHRA; CDR2 reads YSYEKL. Trimming removed 1 base at V and 0 bases at J, with 18 bases between. The length of the CDR3 is 18 residues. CDR3 nucleotides: TGCGCCAGCAGCCAAGTGTTGAAGGACAGACAGGTGAACACTGAAGCTTTCTTT. Translated: CASSQVLKDRQVNTEAFF.

This clonotype was picked up a small number of times. The chain employs TRBV6-2 or TRBV6-3 and TRBJ2-2, with 11 bases fitting TRBD2. Trimming at V came to 5 bases and at J to 5 bases, leaving 7 bases not matched to a gene. This CDR3 contains 16 residues. Germline values: CDR1 MNHEY, CDR2 SVGEGT. The DNA of the CDR3 is TGTGCCAGCAGTGACGCGAGGACTAGCGGGACCGGGGAGCTGTTTTTT. Translating it yields CASSDARTSGTGELFF.

This clonotype has at least ten counts. The chain joins TRBV7-2 to TRBJ2-1; 8 bases match TRBD2. V shed 1 base, J shed 2 bases, and the junction held 1 base outside the gene matches. Germline CDR1 SGHTA, CDR2 FQGNSA. The CDR3 consists of 15 residues. DNA of the CDR3: TGTGCCAGCAGCTTAGGCGGGAGGCCCTACAATGAGCAGTTCTTC. Its translation is CASSLGGRPYNEQFF.

CDR3 sequence reads: CASSPRTGVFYEQYF. DNA for the CDR3: TGTGCCAGCAGTCCCAGGACAGGGGTCTTCTACGAGCAGTACTTC. V and J are TRBV27 and TRBJ2-7; 9 bases agree with TRBD1. With V trimmed by 5 bases and J by 3 bases, 8 bases remained unmatched. The CDR3 has 15 amino acids. Germline V gene data show CDR1 as MNHEY and CDR2 as SMNVEV (reference sequence).

This clonotype appeared a few times. J is TRBJ2-2 and V is TRBV7-9; TRBD2 might be the D (6 bases). The germline gives CDR1 SEHNR, CDR2 FQNEAQ (reference sequence). This CDR3 has 15 amino acids. The V end lost 8 bases, the J end lost 1 base, and 14 bases lay between the germline ends. The CDR3 nucleotides read TGTGCCAGCGCACTTTACGGGAGGAACACCGGGGAGCTGTTTTTT. It specifies CASALYGRNTGELFF.

This clonotype showed up just a few times. This chain uses TRBV7-2 with TRBJ1-2; a possible D gene is TRBD1 (6 bases). The CDR3 extends over 16 amino acids. Trimming removed 1 base from V and 1 base from J, with 13 bases in between. CDR1 is SGHTA, CDR2 FQGNSA, per germline. CDR3 in DNA: TGTGCCAGCAGCTTAGACGGACAGATGGGTAACTATGGCTACACCTTC. Protein: CASSLDGQMGNYGYTF.

This clonotype was observed at least ten times. The chain has TRBV7-2 and TRBJ2-1; 10 bases are shared with TRBD2. CDR1 and CDR2 (germline): SGHTA, FQGNSA. The CDR3 sequence is 18 residues long. The trim removed 5 bases at V and 4 bases at J, leaving 14 bases unmatched. The CDR3 region is CASSAQGGVLAGYNEQFF. The CDR3 nucleotides are TGTGCCAGCAGCGCCCAAGGAGGTGTACTAGCGGGGTACAATGAGCAGTTCTTC.

At least ten counts were recorded for this clonotype. The V call is TRBV7-2, the J call TRBJ2-3, with D possibly TRBD2 on 5 matching bases. CDR1 SGHTA and CDR2 FQGNSA come from the germline V gene. The CDR3 runs to 14 residues. V was shortened by 3 bases and J by 4 bases, with 11 bases between the two germline ends. The CDR3 region is CASSLAGPPDTQYF. In DNA, the CDR3 is TGTGCCAGCAGCTTGGCGGGTCCGCCAGATACGCAGTATTTT.

The chain joins TRBV27 to TRBJ2-3; tentative D call: TRBD2 (6 bases). The length of the CDR3 is 14 residues. Germline CDR1 and CDR2: MNHEY and SMNVEV (reference sequence). Deletions cut 3 bases from V and 4 bases from J, with 11 bases between. In DNA, the CDR3 is TGTGCCAGCAGTTTCCGGGGGATCCCAGATACGCAGTATTTT. Amino acid sequence: CASSFRGIPDTQYF.

This clonotype was picked up many times. CDR3 in amino acids: CASSTTGAYNEQFF. In DNA form, the CDR3 reads TGTGCCAGCAGCACGACAGGGGCTTACAATGAGCAGTTCTTC. This chain uses TRBV7-2 with TRBJ2-1, with 8 bases matching TRBD1. The germline V gene encodes CDR1 SGHTA and CDR2 FQGNSA. This CDR3 contains 14 residues. Unmatched junction bases numbered 4, after V lost 5 bases and J lost 4 bases.